What follows describes a single T cell receptor (beta chain). A read error may be the cause here, since a much bigger clone is one base away. A read error is likely, as this CDR3 ends without the conserved phenylalanine or tryptophan. Trimming at V came to 4 bases and at J to 4 bases, leaving 5 bases not matched to a gene. Per the germline V gene, CDR1 is MGHRA and CDR2 is YSYEKL. This CDR3 contains 14 residues. This sample is drawn from a study of tumor-infiltrating lymphocytes in primary liver carcinoma. They got blood RNA out of unsorted whole blood and also pulled out germline DNA. The patients lived with chronic HBV infection and had not yet received any treatment. Collected before surgery were four milliliters of peripheral blood. The input was 450 to 500 ng total RNA; TCR beta cDNA was made from it with a constant-region primer. Each TCR beta library was derived from three nested multiplex PCR rounds that employed slightly modified ARM-PCR. Use of TRBV1-TRBV30 forward primers with a C-beta reverse primer characterized the first two PCR rounds, which lasted 10 cycles each. MiXCR, applied by TCRdb to the multiplex PCR reads, yields one record per CDR3 protein. This table has approximately 310,000 distinct CDR3 sequences, 65% appearing once.

The receptor was derived from a man between 40 and 49 years old with primary liver carcinoma and hepatitis B virus infection. The sample consisted of peripheral blood. The chain has TRBV4-1 and TRBJ2-3; TRBD1 matches 7 bases. DNA of the CDR3: TGCGCCAGCAGCCCAAAAACAGGGGCAGATACGCAGTATATT. Amino acids: CASSPKTGADTQYI.